This T cell receptor (beta chain) was found in a study of blood T cell repertoires in COVID-19. Study background: The origin of the acute and convalescent COVID-19 samples was the United States, Italy and Spain. From T cells, B-cell-depleted T cells, or PBMCs came the material, which was cDNA or gDNA.

Patients of the Seattle cohort, enrolled during active infection, were followed longitudinally. Source study methods: Amplified reference gene primers provided the basis for estimating nucleated cell counts. The table came from immunoSEQ multiplex PCR; TCRdb's copy has only in-frame clones and leaves some out. V and J calls and clone size follow that table, whereas D and trimming were derived from the DNA. This table holds under 200,000 clones, 80% to 90% found once. Germline assignment: CDR1 SGHNT and CDR2 YENEEA. The CDR3 totals 17 residues. The V and J ends lost 1 base and 4 bases, in that order; junction bases with no gene match: 10.

The sequence was collected from a woman aged 45-59 years with COVID-19, enrolled during active disease. The sample was peripheral blood. The rearrangement joins TRBV11-3 to TRBJ2-5, with 9 bases that match TRBD1. The CDR3 DNA sequence: TGTGCCAGCAGCTTAGTGCCCGGGACAGGGTTGGGAGAGACCCAGTACTTC. Its translation: CASSLVPGTGLGETQYF. The full variable domain, in which reference TRBV11-3 and TRBJ2-5 provide the parts outside the CDR3, is EAGVVQSPRYKIIEKKQPVAFWCNPISGHNTLYWYLQNLGQGPELLIRYENEEAVDDSQLPKDRFSAERLKGVDSTLKIQPAELGDSAVYLCASSLVPGTGLGETQYFGPGTRLLVL.